These T cell receptor beta chains were read from a single sample in a study of control samples from healthy donors and cancer patients. The assay was immunoSEQ multiplex PCR, and TCRdb's table has in-frame clones only and misses some. This sample's clone table lists some 180,000 clones. The material sequenced was blood. Receptors originate from a woman in her 30s in good health. The CDR3 runs from the conserved cysteine through the conserved F or W. Fields, in order: J gene, D gene, V gene, CDR3 protein, CDR3 DNA. D genes are given only for firm matches.

j_call: TRBJ1-2
d_call: NA
v_call: TRBV3-1/TRBV3-2
cdr3_aa: CASSQVVGERGYTF
cdr3_nt: TGTGCCAGCAGCCAAGTGGTAGGGGAACGCGGCTACACCTTC

j_call: TRBJ1-2
d_call: NA
v_call: TRBV12-3/TRBV12-4
cdr3_aa: CASRSRQTYGYTF
cdr3_nt: TGTGCCAGCAGGAGTAGACAGACCTATGGCTACACCTTC

j_call: TRBJ2-5
d_call: TRBD1
v_call: TRBV5-4
cdr3_aa: CASGPGQGARETQYF
cdr3_nt: TGTGCCAGCGGGCCGGGACAGGGGGCGCGGGAGACCCAGTACTTC

j_call: TRBJ2-3
d_call: NA
v_call: TRBV9
cdr3_aa: CASSPSGNTDTQYF
cdr3_nt: TGTGCCAGCAGCCCCTCGGGAAACACAGATACGCAGTATTTT

j_call: TRBJ2-5
d_call: TRBD2
v_call: TRBV3-1/TRBV3-2
cdr3_aa: CASRPSAGGQETQYF
cdr3_nt: TGTGCCAGCAGACCCTCCGCGGGGGGGCAAGAGACCCAGTACTTC

j_call: TRBJ1-1
d_call: NA
v_call: TRBV5-6
cdr3_aa: CASSLAVATEAFF
cdr3_nt: TGTGCCAGCAGCTTGGCAGTAGCCACTGAAGCTTTCTTT

j_call: TRBJ2-2
d_call: NA
v_call: TRBV21-1
cdr3_aa: CASGLLNTGELFF
cdr3_nt: TGTGCCAGCGGCCTTTTGAACACCGGGGAGCTGTTTTTT

j_call: TRBJ2-7
d_call: TRBD1
v_call: TRBV5-6
cdr3_aa: CASSFRTGPYEQYF
cdr3_nt: TGTGCCAGCAGCTTTCGGACAGGGCCCTACGAGCAGTACTTC

j_call: TRBJ1-5
d_call: NA
v_call: TRBV19
cdr3_aa: CASKTGSNQPQHF
cdr3_nt: TGTGCCAGTAAGACGGGGAGCAATCAGCCCCAGCATTTT

j_call: TRBJ2-7
d_call: NA
v_call: TRBV28
cdr3_aa: CASSPTTRFTYEQYF
cdr3_nt: TGTGCCAGCAGTCCGACTACCCGTTTTACCTACGAGCAGTACTTC

j_call: TRBJ1-1
d_call: TRBD1
v_call: TRBV28
cdr3_aa: CASRRRQGIAFF
cdr3_nt: TGTGCCAGCAGACGTAGACAGGGTATAGCTTTCTTT

j_call: TRBJ2-3
d_call: NA
v_call: TRBV7-7
cdr3_aa: CASSPDSTDTQYF
cdr3_nt: TGTGCTAGCAGCCCCGACAGCACAGATACGCAGTATTTT

j_call: TRBJ1-2
d_call: TRBD1
v_call: TRBV30
cdr3_aa: CACHLQGLGGYTF
cdr3_nt: TGTGCCTGTCACCTACAGGGGTTGGGTGGCTACACCTTC

j_call: TRBJ2-2
d_call: NA
v_call: TRBV5-1
cdr3_aa: CASSLTVNTGELFF
cdr3_nt: TGCGCCAGCAGCCTGACAGTTAACACCGGGGAGCTGTTTTTT

j_call: TRBJ1-5
d_call: NA
v_call: TRBV28
cdr3_aa: CASDPLYSNQPQHF
cdr3_nt: TGTGCCAGCGATCCTCTTTATAGCAATCAGCCCCAGCATTTT

j_call: TRBJ1-1
d_call: TRBD1
v_call: TRBV6-5
cdr3_aa: CASLPGQGGNTEAFF
cdr3_nt: TGTGCCAGCCTCCCCGGACAGGGCGGGAACACTGAAGCTTTCTTT

j_call: TRBJ1-3
d_call: NA
v_call: TRBV3-1/TRBV3-2
cdr3_aa: CASSQVSSGNTIYF
cdr3_nt: TGTGCCAGCAGCCAAGTGAGCTCTGGAAACACCATATATTTT

j_call: TRBJ1-1
d_call: NA
v_call: TRBV4-1
cdr3_aa: CASSQRGGNTEAFF
cdr3_nt: TGCGCCAGCAGCCAGCGAGGCGGGAACACTGAAGCTTTCTTT

j_call: TRBJ2-3
d_call: NA
v_call: TRBV11-2
cdr3_aa: CASSLVGSNPDTQYF
cdr3_nt: TGTGCCAGCAGCTTAGTAGGCAGTAACCCAGATACGCAGTATTTT

j_call: TRBJ1-2
d_call: NA
v_call: TRBV5-1
cdr3_aa: CASRERDNYGYTF
cdr3_nt: TGCGCCAGCAGAGAAAGGGATAACTATGGCTACACCTTC

j_call: TRBJ1-2
d_call: TRBD1
v_call: TRBV27
cdr3_aa: CASRQQSPRTGDRRGYTF
cdr3_nt: TGTGCCAGCAGACAGCAATCACCCCGAACAGGGGATCGGCGTGGCTACACCTTC

j_call: TRBJ1-2
d_call: NA
v_call: TRBV28
cdr3_aa: CASSLRGIYGYTF
cdr3_nt: TGTGCCAGCAGTTTACGGGGGATTTATGGCTACACCTTC

j_call: TRBJ2-7
d_call: TRBD1
v_call: TRBV27
cdr3_aa: CASSLPGTGYEQYF
cdr3_nt: TGTGCCAGCAGTTTACCGGGGACAGGGTACGAGCAGTACTTC

j_call: TRBJ1-1
d_call: NA
v_call: TRBV7-7
cdr3_aa: CASSLATYTEAFF
cdr3_nt: TGTGCTAGCAGCTTAGCTACGTACACTGAAGCTTTCTTT

j_call: TRBJ2-1
d_call: NA
v_call: TRBV14
cdr3_aa: CVSSSYNEQFF
cdr3_nt: TGTGTATCAAGCTCCTACAATGAGCAGTTCTTC